Presented here are 5 T cell receptor beta chains from one specimen sequenced in a study of blood T cell repertoires in COVID-19. Only in-frame clones appear in the TCRdb table, and some are missing; sequencing was by immunoSEQ multiplex PCR. The sample gives just over 95,000 clones, about 80% of which show up once; around 4% is in the top ten. The source material was peripheral blood. The receptors were sampled from a man aged 55-75 years with acute or convalescent COVID-19.

The chain employs TRBV3-1 (or the pseudogene TRBV3-2) and TRBJ2-5; weak D call: TRBD2 (6 bases). The germline V and J ends were trimmed by 1 base and 0 bases, with 15 bases remaining between them. The CDR3 is 17 amino acids. Looked up from germline, CDR1 is LGHDT and CDR2 is YNNKEL (reference sequence). The CDR3, as DNA: TGTGCCAGCAGCCAAGGATTGGGGCTAGCGTACCAAGAGACCCAGTACTTC. Protein: CASSQGLGLAYQETQYF.

The chain has TRBV11-3 and TRBJ1-3, with D uncertain. The CDR3 totals 17 residues. The germline V and J ends were trimmed by 0 bases and 4 bases, with 16 bases remaining between them. Germline CDR1 is SGHNT and CDR2 is YENEEA. CDR3 nucleotides: TGTGCCAGCAGCTTAGAGGCCTGGGGAGAAAGAGGAAACACCATATATTTT. Protein sequence: CASSLEAWGERGNTIYF.

The rearrangement joins TRBV2 to TRBJ2-3, with a possible D match to TRBD1 (5 bases). The V gene's germline CDR1 is SNHLY and CDR2 FYNNEI. V lost 6 bases and J 5 bases, leaving 6 bases between the germline ends. This CDR3 region has 11 residues. The CDR3 region has the DNA TGTGCCAGCAGAGGGGTAGATACGCAGTATTTT. Amino acid sequence: CASRGVDTQYF. Full variable domain (missing parts from reference TRBV2 and TRBJ2-3): EPEVTQTPSHQVTQMGQEVILRCVPISNHLYFYWYRQILGQKVEFLVSFYNNEISEKSEIFDDQFSVERPDGSNFTLKIRSTKLEDSAMYFCASRGVDTQYFGPGTRLTVL.

The rearrangement links TRBV6-6 to TRBJ1-2; D is undetermined. Between the trimmed V and J ends, which lost 4 bases and 8 bases, there was a span of 5 bases. The CDR3 contains 10 residues. Germline V CDR1 and CDR2: MNHNY, SVGAGI (reference sequence). The CDR3 reads CASSLSGYTF. DNA for the CDR3: TGTGCCAGCAGTTTAAGCGGCTACACCTTC.

The chain employs TRBV19 and TRBJ1-1; D is perhaps TRBD1 (6 bases). Germline V gene lookup returns CDR1 LNHDA and CDR2 SQIVND (reference sequence). This CDR3 comprises 12 residues. V dropped 9 bases and J dropped 8 bases, with 16 bases sitting between them. CDR3 bases: TGTGCCAGCATACAGGGTTTCTCAGAAGCTTTCTTT. It yields the protein CASIQGFSEAFF.